This T cell receptor beta chain originates from a study of OX40 agonist ivuxolimab in advanced cancers. Whole-study findings and limits: At 0.1 to 3.0 mg/kg and by week 6, clonal expansion occurred in CD4+ and CD8+ blood T cells.

The timepoints at which blood was sampled were baseline, cycle 4 day 1, and cycle 7 day 1. Regarding this clone: The antigen is undetermined.

Only in-frame clones appear in the TCRdb table, and some are missing; sequencing was by immunoSEQ multiplex PCR. The table lists about 40,000 clones, 82% of them singletons. Germline V gene lookup returns CDR1 SGHTA and CDR2 FQGNSA. V gave up 5 bases and J gave up 5 bases; unmatched junction bases: 7. The CDR3 is made up of 14 amino acids. Source: CD4+ or CD8+ T cells sorted from blood, taken in a trial of the OX40 agonist ivuxolimab. This receptor was identified in an adult with an advanced solid tumor such as melanoma, head and neck, liver or kidney cancer. The chain couples TRBV7-2 to TRBJ1-1; 8 nucleotides match TRBD1. CDR3 residues: CASSPQTGETEAFF. CDR3 DNA sequence: TGTGCCAGCAGCCCTCAGACAGGGGAGACTGAAGCTTTCTTT.